The source of this T cell receptor (beta chain) is a study of blood T cell repertoires in COVID-19. Overall study context: Specimens from acute and convalescent COVID-19 originated in the United States, Italy and Spain. T cells, B-cell-depleted T cells, or PBMCs supplied cDNA or gDNA.

This CDR3 is 19 amino acids long. Germline V gene data show CDR1 as MNHNS and CDR2 as SASEGT. V was shortened by 4 bases and J by 4 bases, with 29 bases between the two germline ends. Patients at the Seattle site were enrolled during active infection and followed longitudinally. Authors' analysis steps: Amplification with reference gene primers provided the estimates of nucleated cell counts. Using immunoSEQ multiplex PCR, the repertoire was profiled, and TCRdb retains in-frame clones only, with some absent. V and J calls and clone size come straight from that table; D and trimming were deduced from the DNA. The repertoire has just over 150,000 clones, 80% to 95% of them found once; the top ten carry 4.8%.

The chain uses TRBV6-1 and TRBJ2-7; tentatively, D is TRBD2 (7 bases). The sample consisted of peripheral blood. This clonotype was obtained from a man aged 30 to 45 with COVID-19, enrolled during active disease. This chain's CDR3 is CASSGTGGLADLRRYEQYF. CDR3 nucleotides: TGTGCCAGCAGTGGGACCGGGGGGCTAGCGGACCTAAGGCGGTACGAGCAGTACTTC.